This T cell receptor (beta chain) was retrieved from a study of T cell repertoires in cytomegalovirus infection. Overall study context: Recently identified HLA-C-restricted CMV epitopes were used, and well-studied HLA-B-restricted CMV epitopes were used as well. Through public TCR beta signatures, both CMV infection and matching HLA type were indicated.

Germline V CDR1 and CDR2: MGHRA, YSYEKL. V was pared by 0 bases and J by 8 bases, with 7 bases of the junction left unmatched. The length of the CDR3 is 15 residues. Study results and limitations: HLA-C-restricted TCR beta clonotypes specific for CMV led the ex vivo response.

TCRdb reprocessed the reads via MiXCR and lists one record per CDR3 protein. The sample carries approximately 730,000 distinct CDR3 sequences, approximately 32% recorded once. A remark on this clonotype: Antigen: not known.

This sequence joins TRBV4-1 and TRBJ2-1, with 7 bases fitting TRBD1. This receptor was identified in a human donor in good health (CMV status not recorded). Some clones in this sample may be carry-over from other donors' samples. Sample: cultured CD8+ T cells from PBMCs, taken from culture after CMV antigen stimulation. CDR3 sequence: CASSQERTGEYEQFF. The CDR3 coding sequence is TGCGCCAGCAGCCAAGAAAGGACAGGAGAATATGAGCAGTTCTTC.